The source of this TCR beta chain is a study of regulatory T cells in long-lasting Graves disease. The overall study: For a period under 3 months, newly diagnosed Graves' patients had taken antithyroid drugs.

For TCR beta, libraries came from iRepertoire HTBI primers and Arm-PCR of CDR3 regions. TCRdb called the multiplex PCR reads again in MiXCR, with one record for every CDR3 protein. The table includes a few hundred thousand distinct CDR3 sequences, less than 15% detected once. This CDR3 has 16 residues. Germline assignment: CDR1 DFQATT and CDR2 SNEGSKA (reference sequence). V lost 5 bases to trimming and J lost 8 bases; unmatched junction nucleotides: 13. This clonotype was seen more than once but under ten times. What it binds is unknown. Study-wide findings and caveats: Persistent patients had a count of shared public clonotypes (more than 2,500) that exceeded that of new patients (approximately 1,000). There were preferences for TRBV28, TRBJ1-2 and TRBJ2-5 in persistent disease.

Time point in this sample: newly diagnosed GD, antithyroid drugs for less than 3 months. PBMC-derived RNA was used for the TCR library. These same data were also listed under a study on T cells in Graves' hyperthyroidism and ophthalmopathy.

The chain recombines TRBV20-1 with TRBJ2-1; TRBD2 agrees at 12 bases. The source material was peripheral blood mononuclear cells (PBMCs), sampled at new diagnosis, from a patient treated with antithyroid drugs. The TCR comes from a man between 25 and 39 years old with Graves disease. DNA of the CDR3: TGCAGTGCTCCACCTTTCGATCGGACTAGCGGGGATGAGCAGTTCTTC. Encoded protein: CSAPPFDRTSGDEQFF.